A selection of T cell receptor beta chains follows, all from one sample in a study of shared clonotypes between healthy human individuals. The assay was immunoSEQ multiplex PCR, and TCRdb's table has in-frame clones only and misses some. The sample includes about 1.5 million clones, 98% of them seen just once. Material for sequencing was naive CD4+ T cells sorted from blood. These receptors were obtained from a young man in good health. Each CDR3 is given with its conserved first and last residue. A D gene is named only where the DNA matches it firmly. Only part of the rows carry a size: once, few, many, or a class if the clone is expanded.

v_call: TRBV29-1; d_call: .; clone_size: .; j_call: TRBJ1-1; cdr3_aa: CSVEKNTEAFF; cdr3_nt: TGCAGCGTTGAAAAGAACACTGAAGCTTTCTTT
v_call: TRBV28; d_call: TRBD2; clone_size: .; j_call: TRBJ2-7; cdr3_aa: CASSSGTNRYEQYF; cdr3_nt: TGTGCCAGCAGTTCGGGGACTAACCGATACGAGCAGTACTTC
v_call: TRBV25-1; d_call: TRBD1; clone_size: .; j_call: TRBJ2-7; cdr3_aa: CASRGQGWVYEQYF; cdr3_nt: TGTGCCAGCAGGGGACAGGGATGGGTCTACGAGCAGTACTTC
v_call: TRBV6-1; d_call: TRBD2; clone_size: once; j_call: TRBJ2-1; cdr3_aa: CASSEGTSGRNEQFF; cdr3_nt: TGTGCCAGCAGTGAAGGGACTAGCGGGAGGAATGAGCAGTTCTTC
v_call: TRBV9; d_call: TRBD2; clone_size: .; j_call: TRBJ2-3; cdr3_aa: CASSRSGTVDTQYF; cdr3_nt: TGTGCCAGCAGCCGAAGCGGGACTGTAGATACGCAGTATTTT
v_call: TRBV11-2; d_call: TRBD1; clone_size: .; j_call: TRBJ2-1; cdr3_aa: CASREQGAFVDEQFF; cdr3_nt: TGTGCCAGCAGGGAACAGGGGGCTTTTGTCGATGAGCAGTTCTTC
v_call: TRBV27; d_call: TRBD2; clone_size: once; j_call: TRBJ2-7; cdr3_aa: CASSLSLAGAYEQYF; cdr3_nt: TGTGCCAGCAGTTTATCGCTAGCGGGAGCCTACGAGCAGTACTTC
v_call: TRBV11-2; d_call: TRBD1; clone_size: .; j_call: TRBJ2-1; cdr3_aa: CASSRTGDLPLPYNEQFF; cdr3_nt: TGTGCCAGCAGCCGGACAGGGGATTTACCCCTTCCTTACAATGAGCAGTTCTTC
v_call: TRBV5-1; d_call: TRBD2; clone_size: .; j_call: TRBJ2-2; cdr3_aa: CASSLLAGNTGELFF; cdr3_nt: TGCGCCAGCAGCTTGTTAGCGGGGAACACCGGGGAGCTGTTTTTT
v_call: TRBV14; d_call: .; clone_size: .; j_call: TRBJ2-7; cdr3_aa: CASSQVPGPYEQYF; cdr3_nt: TGTGCCAGCAGCCAAGTTCCAGGGCCCTACGAGCAGTACTTC
v_call: TRBV18; d_call: .; clone_size: .; j_call: TRBJ2-3; cdr3_aa: CASSPPGTYRDTQYF; cdr3_nt: TGTGCCAGCTCACCACCGGGCACTTACCGAGATACGCAGTATTTT
v_call: TRBV5-1; d_call: .; clone_size: once; j_call: TRBJ1-4; cdr3_aa: CASSQDSGGRLFF; cdr3_nt: TGCGCCAGCAGCCAGGACTCGGGAGGAAGACTGTTTTTT
v_call: TRBV28; d_call: .; clone_size: .; j_call: TRBJ1-2; cdr3_aa: CASSLLGGFGYTF; cdr3_nt: TGTGCCAGCAGTTTACTTGGGGGATTTGGCTACACCTTC
v_call: TRBV7-3; d_call: .; clone_size: .; j_call: TRBJ2-3; cdr3_aa: CASSLIGEGAQYF; cdr3_nt: TGTGCCAGCAGCTTAATTGGCGAAGGGGCGCAGTATTTT
v_call: TRBV6-1; d_call: .; clone_size: .; j_call: TRBJ2-7; cdr3_aa: CASTQTYEQYF; cdr3_nt: TGTGCCAGCACACAGACCTACGAGCAGTACTTC
v_call: TRBV29-1; d_call: .; clone_size: .; j_call: TRBJ2-2; cdr3_aa: CSVSVGPVGTGELFF; cdr3_nt: TGCAGCGTCTCAGTAGGGCCGGTGGGGACCGGGGAGCTGTTTTTT
v_call: TRBV5-1; d_call: .; clone_size: .; j_call: TRBJ2-5; cdr3_aa: CASSFDSQETQYF; cdr3_nt: TGCGCCAGCAGCTTTGACAGCCAAGAGACCCAGTACTTC
v_call: TRBV6-1; d_call: TRBD1; clone_size: .; j_call: TRBJ1-5; cdr3_aa: CASNYDRGANQPQHF; cdr3_nt: TGTGCCAGCAACTACGACAGGGGAGCCAATCAGCCCCAGCATTTT
v_call: TRBV2; d_call: .; clone_size: .; j_call: TRBJ2-2; cdr3_aa: CASNWKHGTGELFF; cdr3_nt: TGTGCCAGCAACTGGAAGCACGGCACCGGGGAGCTGTTTTTT
v_call: TRBV9; d_call: .; clone_size: .; j_call: TRBJ1-1; cdr3_aa: CASSARNTEAFF; cdr3_nt: TGTGCCAGCAGCGCCCGGAACACTGAAGCTTTCTTT
v_call: TRBV5-1; d_call: .; clone_size: once; j_call: TRBJ2-2; cdr3_aa: CASSPWRDNTGELFF; cdr3_nt: TGCGCCAGCAGCCCATGGAGAGATAACACCGGGGAGCTGTTTTTT
v_call: TRBV6-6; d_call: TRBD2; clone_size: .; j_call: TRBJ2-2; cdr3_aa: CASSYGTSTGELFF; cdr3_nt: TGTGCCAGCAGTTACGGGACTAGTACCGGGGAGCTGTTTTTT
v_call: TRBV30; d_call: .; clone_size: .; j_call: TRBJ1-5; cdr3_aa: CAWSPHSNQPQHF; cdr3_nt: TGTGCCTGGAGTCCCCATAGCAATCAGCCCCAGCATTTT
v_call: TRBV4-2; d_call: TRBD1; clone_size: .; j_call: TRBJ2-4; cdr3_aa: CASSRRQGGDIQYF; cdr3_nt: TGTGCCAGCAGCCGGAGACAGGGGGGGGACATTCAGTACTTC
v_call: TRBV19; d_call: .; clone_size: .; j_call: TRBJ2-6; cdr3_aa: CASSQSGAGANVLTF; cdr3_nt: TGTGCCAGTAGTCAATCCGGGGCTGGGGCCAACGTCCTGACTTTC
v_call: TRBV10-3; d_call: TRBD1; clone_size: .; j_call: TRBJ2-7; cdr3_aa: CAIKNGTAYEQYF; cdr3_nt: TGTGCCATCAAAAACGGGACAGCCTACGAGCAGTACTTC
v_call: TRBV27; d_call: TRBD2; clone_size: .; j_call: TRBJ2-7; cdr3_aa: CASSRTRTYEQYF; cdr3_nt: TGTGCCAGCAGCCGGACTAGAACCTACGAGCAGTACTTC
v_call: TRBV5-1; d_call: TRBD1; clone_size: .; j_call: TRBJ1-1; cdr3_aa: CASSLGTPDRANTEAFF; cdr3_nt: TGCGCCAGCAGCTTGGGGACCCCCGACAGGGCGAACACTGAAGCTTTCTTT
v_call: TRBV7-2; d_call: .; clone_size: .; j_call: TRBJ2-5; cdr3_aa: CASSLALGGAPAQYF; cdr3_nt: TGTGCCAGCAGCTTAGCGCTAGGCGGGGCCCCGGCCCAGTACTTC
v_call: TRBV28; d_call: .; clone_size: .; j_call: TRBJ1-1; cdr3_aa: CASSDNSVFF; cdr3_nt: TGTGCCAGCAGTGATAACAGTGTTTTCTTT
v_call: TRBV7-2; d_call: .; clone_size: few; j_call: TRBJ1-5; cdr3_aa: CASSLVGSNQPQHF; cdr3_nt: TGTGCCAGCAGCTTAGTGGGTAGCAATCAGCCCCAGCATTTT
v_call: TRBV9; d_call: .; clone_size: once; j_call: TRBJ2-1; cdr3_aa: CASSVAGAYNEQFF; cdr3_nt: TGTGCCAGCAGCGTAGCGGGAGCATACAATGAGCAGTTCTTC
v_call: TRBV6-1; d_call: TRBD1; clone_size: once; j_call: TRBJ2-1; cdr3_aa: CASSEGTGFHEQFF; cdr3_nt: TGTGCCAGCAGTGAAGGGACAGGGTTTCATGAGCAGTTCTTC
v_call: TRBV7-9; d_call: .; clone_size: .; j_call: TRBJ2-1; cdr3_aa: CASSGGPSSYNEQFF; cdr3_nt: TGTGCCAGCTCCGGGGGACCGAGCTCCTACAATGAGCAGTTCTTC
v_call: TRBV10-2; d_call: TRBD1; clone_size: .; j_call: TRBJ1-2; cdr3_aa: CASSESTGDYGYTF; cdr3_nt: TGCGCCAGCAGTGAGTCCACAGGGGACTATGGCTACACCTTC
v_call: TRBV9; d_call: .; clone_size: .; j_call: TRBJ1-4; cdr3_aa: CASSELTGAQPNEKLFF; cdr3_nt: TGTGCCAGCAGCGAACTGACGGGGGCGCAGCCTAATGAAAAACTGTTTTTT
v_call: TRBV9; d_call: .; clone_size: once; j_call: TRBJ2-3; cdr3_aa: CASSLTSGTDTQYF; cdr3_nt: TGTGCCAGCAGCCTCACCTCCGGCACAGATACGCAGTATTTT
v_call: TRBV9; d_call: .; clone_size: .; j_call: TRBJ1-3; cdr3_aa: CASSVGSVGNTIYF; cdr3_nt: TGTGCCAGCAGCGTGGGGTCGGTGGGAAACACCATATATTTT
v_call: TRBV29-1; d_call: .; clone_size: once; j_call: TRBJ2-3; cdr3_aa: CSGREATDTQYF; cdr3_nt: TGCAGCGGGAGGGAGGCCACAGATACGCAGTATTTT
v_call: TRBV10-3; d_call: .; clone_size: .; j_call: TRBJ1-1; cdr3_aa: CAISDRDLNTEAFF; cdr3_nt: TGTGCCATCAGTGACCGGGATTTGAACACTGAAGCTTTCTTT
v_call: TRBV7-2; d_call: TRBD1; clone_size: .; j_call: TRBJ2-5; cdr3_aa: CASSPGGSGETQYF; cdr3_nt: TGTGCCAGCAGCCCAGGGGGCTCGGGGGAGACCCAGTACTTC
v_call: TRBV7-9; d_call: .; clone_size: once; j_call: TRBJ2-1; cdr3_aa: CASSLAPSREQFF; cdr3_nt: TGTGCCAGCAGCTTAGCGCCAAGCCGGGAGCAGTTCTTC
v_call: TRBV9; d_call: .; clone_size: once; j_call: TRBJ2-7; cdr3_aa: CASSVGTAGYEQYF; cdr3_nt: TGTGCCAGCAGCGTAGGGACCGCGGGCTACGAGCAGTACTTC
v_call: TRBV5-4; d_call: .; clone_size: .; j_call: TRBJ2-5; cdr3_aa: CASSSHVSGETQYF; cdr3_nt: TGTGCCAGCAGTTCTCATGTTTCTGGAGAGACCCAGTACTTC
v_call: TRBV9; d_call: .; clone_size: .; j_call: TRBJ1-5; cdr3_aa: CASSVDNENQPQHF; cdr3_nt: TGTGCCAGCAGCGTAGATAACGAGAATCAGCCCCAGCATTTT
v_call: TRBV27; d_call: .; clone_size: once; j_call: TRBJ1-4; cdr3_aa: CASSSSGPREKLFF; cdr3_nt: TGTGCCAGCAGTTCCTCGGGCCCCCGGGAAAAACTGTTTTTT
v_call: TRBV9; d_call: TRBD1; clone_size: .; j_call: TRBJ1-1; cdr3_aa: CASSVAGDRGTEAFF; cdr3_nt: TGTGCCAGCAGCGTAGCCGGGGACAGGGGAACTGAAGCTTTCTTT
v_call: TRBV6-1; d_call: .; clone_size: .; j_call: TRBJ1-2; cdr3_aa: CASSAPRGRGGYTF; cdr3_nt: TGTGCCAGCAGTGCCCCCCGTGGGAGAGGCGGCTACACCTTC
v_call: TRBV10-1; d_call: TRBD1; clone_size: .; j_call: TRBJ2-1; cdr3_aa: CASSRQGFGNEQFF; cdr3_nt: TGCGCCAGCAGCAGACAGGGTTTCGGCAATGAGCAGTTCTTC
v_call: TRBV5-1; d_call: .; clone_size: .; j_call: TRBJ1-1; cdr3_aa: CASSLERGGNTEAFF; cdr3_nt: TGCGCCAGCAGCTTGGAACGCGGAGGGAACACTGAAGCTTTCTTT
v_call: TRBV6-5; d_call: TRBD1; clone_size: once; j_call: TRBJ2-2; cdr3_aa: CASRRDRGFGGELFF; cdr3_nt: TGTGCCAGCCGTCGGGACAGGGGCTTTGGAGGGGAGCTGTTTTTT
v_call: TRBV2; d_call: .; clone_size: .; j_call: TRBJ1-4; cdr3_aa: CASRDQQGLTEKLFF; cdr3_nt: TGTGCCAGCAGGGATCAACAGGGTCTAACGGAAAAACTGTTTTTT
v_call: TRBV5-1; d_call: .; clone_size: .; j_call: TRBJ2-5; cdr3_aa: CASRGGETQYF; cdr3_nt: TGCGCCAGCAGGGGCGGGGAGACCCAGTACTTC
v_call: TRBV27; d_call: TRBD2; clone_size: .; j_call: TRBJ2-7; cdr3_aa: CASSPKLAGYYEQYF; cdr3_nt: TGTGCCAGCAGTCCAAAACTAGCGGGGTACTACGAGCAGTACTTC
v_call: TRBV27; d_call: .; clone_size: once; j_call: TRBJ2-4; cdr3_aa: CASSLVGERTKNIQYF; cdr3_nt: TGTGCCAGCAGTTTAGTGGGAGAGAGAACCAAAAACATTCAGTACTTC